The rows below give T cell receptor beta chains drawn from one sample of a study of technical replicates of blood from several donors. TCRdb's copy holds only in-frame clones and misses some; the assay was immunoSEQ multiplex PCR. The profile covers tens of thousands of clones, with roughly nine tenths appearing a single time and 0.27% taken by the ten largest. The material sequenced was T cells isolated from PBMCs. These receptors came from a human donor in good health. The CDR3 runs from the conserved cysteine through the conserved F or W. The D gene is left open where the match is weak. Some rows have no size entry. The others give once, few or many, or a class for an expanded clone.

>-|TRBV5-1|15|-|TRBJ2-7
CASSLAQGRLYEQYF
TGCGCCAGCAGCTTGGCGCAGGGAAGGCTCTACGAGCAGTACTTC
>-|TRBV2|12|once|TRBJ1-4
CASRSGSEKLFF
TGTGCCAGCAGGTCAGGGTCTGAAAAACTGTTTTTT
>TRBD1|TRBV30|15|-|TRBJ1-2
CAWSPGGQRNYGYTF
TGTGCCTGGAGTCCCGGGGGACAGCGAAACTATGGCTACACCTTC
>TRBD2|TRBV11-3|15|-|TRBJ2-1
CASSLGEREGDEQFF
TGTGCCAGCAGCTTAGGCGAGCGGGAGGGCGATGAGCAGTTCTTC
>TRBD2|TRBV27|19|-|TRBJ2-5
CASSPIVGGGTSGRETQYF
TGTGCCAGCAGCCCGATAGTAGGGGGCGGGACTAGCGGGAGAGAGACCCAGTACTTC
>-|TRBV7-6|13|-|TRBJ1-1
CASSRGFSTEAFF
TGTGCCAGCAGTAGAGGGTTTAGCACTGAAGCTTTCTTT
>-|TRBV13|15|-|TRBJ2-3
CASSLRRGSTDTQYF
TGTGCCAGCAGCCTAAGGAGGGGTAGCACAGATACGCAGTATTTT
>TRBD1|TRBV6-5|13|-|TRBJ2-2
CASRGQGAGELFF
TGTGCCAGCAGGGGACAGGGCGCCGGGGAGCTGTTTTTT
>TRBD2|TRBV27|14|-|TRBJ2-5
CASISLAGKETQYF
TGTGCCAGCATTTCCCTAGCGGGAAAAGAGACCCAGTACTTC
>-|TRBV18|14|once|TRBJ2-3
CASSRPRLTDTQYF
TGTGCCAGCTCACGGCCCCGGTTGACTGATACGCAGTATTTT
>TRBD2|TRBV5-1|16|-|TRBJ2-1
CASSLGQRGGSTEQFF
TGCGCCAGCAGCTTAGGGCAGCGGGGGGGCTCGACTGAGCAGTTCTTC
>TRBD1|TRBV6-5|16|once|TRBJ1-2
CASSYSYRGGVHGYTF
TGTGCCAGCAGTTACTCATACAGGGGAGGAGTGCATGGCTACACCTTC
>TRBD1|TRBV5-4|13|-|TRBJ2-7
CASSMQGVYEQYF
TGTGCCAGCAGCATGCAGGGGGTCTACGAGCAGTACTTC
>TRBD2|TRBV28|19|-|TRBJ2-7
CASSFPSQQGTSAFYEQYF
TGTGCCAGCAGTTTCCCTTCTCAACAGGGGACTAGCGCCTTCTACGAGCAGTACTTC
>-|TRBV13|16|-|TRBJ2-1
CASSFRLGSSYNEQFF
TGTGCCAGCAGCTTTCGACTGGGTAGCTCCTACAATGAGCAGTTCTTC
>-|TRBV15|18|-|TRBJ2-6
CATGAGGQSSSGANVLTF
TGTGCCACCGGGGCCGGGGGGCAGTCGAGCTCTGGGGCCAACGTCCTGACTTTC
>TRBD1|TRBV30|15|-|TRBJ2-1
CAWTTGTEVYNEQFF
TGTGCCTGGACTACCGGGACAGAGGTTTACAATGAGCAGTTCTTC
>-|TRBV5-4|14|-|TRBJ2-5
CASSLESEEETQYF
TGTGCCAGCAGCTTGGAGAGTGAGGAGGAGACCCAGTACTTC
>TRBD1|TRBV29-1|12|-|TRBJ1-1
CSFDRGGTEAFF
TGCAGCTTCGACAGGGGCGGCACTGAAGCTTTCTTT